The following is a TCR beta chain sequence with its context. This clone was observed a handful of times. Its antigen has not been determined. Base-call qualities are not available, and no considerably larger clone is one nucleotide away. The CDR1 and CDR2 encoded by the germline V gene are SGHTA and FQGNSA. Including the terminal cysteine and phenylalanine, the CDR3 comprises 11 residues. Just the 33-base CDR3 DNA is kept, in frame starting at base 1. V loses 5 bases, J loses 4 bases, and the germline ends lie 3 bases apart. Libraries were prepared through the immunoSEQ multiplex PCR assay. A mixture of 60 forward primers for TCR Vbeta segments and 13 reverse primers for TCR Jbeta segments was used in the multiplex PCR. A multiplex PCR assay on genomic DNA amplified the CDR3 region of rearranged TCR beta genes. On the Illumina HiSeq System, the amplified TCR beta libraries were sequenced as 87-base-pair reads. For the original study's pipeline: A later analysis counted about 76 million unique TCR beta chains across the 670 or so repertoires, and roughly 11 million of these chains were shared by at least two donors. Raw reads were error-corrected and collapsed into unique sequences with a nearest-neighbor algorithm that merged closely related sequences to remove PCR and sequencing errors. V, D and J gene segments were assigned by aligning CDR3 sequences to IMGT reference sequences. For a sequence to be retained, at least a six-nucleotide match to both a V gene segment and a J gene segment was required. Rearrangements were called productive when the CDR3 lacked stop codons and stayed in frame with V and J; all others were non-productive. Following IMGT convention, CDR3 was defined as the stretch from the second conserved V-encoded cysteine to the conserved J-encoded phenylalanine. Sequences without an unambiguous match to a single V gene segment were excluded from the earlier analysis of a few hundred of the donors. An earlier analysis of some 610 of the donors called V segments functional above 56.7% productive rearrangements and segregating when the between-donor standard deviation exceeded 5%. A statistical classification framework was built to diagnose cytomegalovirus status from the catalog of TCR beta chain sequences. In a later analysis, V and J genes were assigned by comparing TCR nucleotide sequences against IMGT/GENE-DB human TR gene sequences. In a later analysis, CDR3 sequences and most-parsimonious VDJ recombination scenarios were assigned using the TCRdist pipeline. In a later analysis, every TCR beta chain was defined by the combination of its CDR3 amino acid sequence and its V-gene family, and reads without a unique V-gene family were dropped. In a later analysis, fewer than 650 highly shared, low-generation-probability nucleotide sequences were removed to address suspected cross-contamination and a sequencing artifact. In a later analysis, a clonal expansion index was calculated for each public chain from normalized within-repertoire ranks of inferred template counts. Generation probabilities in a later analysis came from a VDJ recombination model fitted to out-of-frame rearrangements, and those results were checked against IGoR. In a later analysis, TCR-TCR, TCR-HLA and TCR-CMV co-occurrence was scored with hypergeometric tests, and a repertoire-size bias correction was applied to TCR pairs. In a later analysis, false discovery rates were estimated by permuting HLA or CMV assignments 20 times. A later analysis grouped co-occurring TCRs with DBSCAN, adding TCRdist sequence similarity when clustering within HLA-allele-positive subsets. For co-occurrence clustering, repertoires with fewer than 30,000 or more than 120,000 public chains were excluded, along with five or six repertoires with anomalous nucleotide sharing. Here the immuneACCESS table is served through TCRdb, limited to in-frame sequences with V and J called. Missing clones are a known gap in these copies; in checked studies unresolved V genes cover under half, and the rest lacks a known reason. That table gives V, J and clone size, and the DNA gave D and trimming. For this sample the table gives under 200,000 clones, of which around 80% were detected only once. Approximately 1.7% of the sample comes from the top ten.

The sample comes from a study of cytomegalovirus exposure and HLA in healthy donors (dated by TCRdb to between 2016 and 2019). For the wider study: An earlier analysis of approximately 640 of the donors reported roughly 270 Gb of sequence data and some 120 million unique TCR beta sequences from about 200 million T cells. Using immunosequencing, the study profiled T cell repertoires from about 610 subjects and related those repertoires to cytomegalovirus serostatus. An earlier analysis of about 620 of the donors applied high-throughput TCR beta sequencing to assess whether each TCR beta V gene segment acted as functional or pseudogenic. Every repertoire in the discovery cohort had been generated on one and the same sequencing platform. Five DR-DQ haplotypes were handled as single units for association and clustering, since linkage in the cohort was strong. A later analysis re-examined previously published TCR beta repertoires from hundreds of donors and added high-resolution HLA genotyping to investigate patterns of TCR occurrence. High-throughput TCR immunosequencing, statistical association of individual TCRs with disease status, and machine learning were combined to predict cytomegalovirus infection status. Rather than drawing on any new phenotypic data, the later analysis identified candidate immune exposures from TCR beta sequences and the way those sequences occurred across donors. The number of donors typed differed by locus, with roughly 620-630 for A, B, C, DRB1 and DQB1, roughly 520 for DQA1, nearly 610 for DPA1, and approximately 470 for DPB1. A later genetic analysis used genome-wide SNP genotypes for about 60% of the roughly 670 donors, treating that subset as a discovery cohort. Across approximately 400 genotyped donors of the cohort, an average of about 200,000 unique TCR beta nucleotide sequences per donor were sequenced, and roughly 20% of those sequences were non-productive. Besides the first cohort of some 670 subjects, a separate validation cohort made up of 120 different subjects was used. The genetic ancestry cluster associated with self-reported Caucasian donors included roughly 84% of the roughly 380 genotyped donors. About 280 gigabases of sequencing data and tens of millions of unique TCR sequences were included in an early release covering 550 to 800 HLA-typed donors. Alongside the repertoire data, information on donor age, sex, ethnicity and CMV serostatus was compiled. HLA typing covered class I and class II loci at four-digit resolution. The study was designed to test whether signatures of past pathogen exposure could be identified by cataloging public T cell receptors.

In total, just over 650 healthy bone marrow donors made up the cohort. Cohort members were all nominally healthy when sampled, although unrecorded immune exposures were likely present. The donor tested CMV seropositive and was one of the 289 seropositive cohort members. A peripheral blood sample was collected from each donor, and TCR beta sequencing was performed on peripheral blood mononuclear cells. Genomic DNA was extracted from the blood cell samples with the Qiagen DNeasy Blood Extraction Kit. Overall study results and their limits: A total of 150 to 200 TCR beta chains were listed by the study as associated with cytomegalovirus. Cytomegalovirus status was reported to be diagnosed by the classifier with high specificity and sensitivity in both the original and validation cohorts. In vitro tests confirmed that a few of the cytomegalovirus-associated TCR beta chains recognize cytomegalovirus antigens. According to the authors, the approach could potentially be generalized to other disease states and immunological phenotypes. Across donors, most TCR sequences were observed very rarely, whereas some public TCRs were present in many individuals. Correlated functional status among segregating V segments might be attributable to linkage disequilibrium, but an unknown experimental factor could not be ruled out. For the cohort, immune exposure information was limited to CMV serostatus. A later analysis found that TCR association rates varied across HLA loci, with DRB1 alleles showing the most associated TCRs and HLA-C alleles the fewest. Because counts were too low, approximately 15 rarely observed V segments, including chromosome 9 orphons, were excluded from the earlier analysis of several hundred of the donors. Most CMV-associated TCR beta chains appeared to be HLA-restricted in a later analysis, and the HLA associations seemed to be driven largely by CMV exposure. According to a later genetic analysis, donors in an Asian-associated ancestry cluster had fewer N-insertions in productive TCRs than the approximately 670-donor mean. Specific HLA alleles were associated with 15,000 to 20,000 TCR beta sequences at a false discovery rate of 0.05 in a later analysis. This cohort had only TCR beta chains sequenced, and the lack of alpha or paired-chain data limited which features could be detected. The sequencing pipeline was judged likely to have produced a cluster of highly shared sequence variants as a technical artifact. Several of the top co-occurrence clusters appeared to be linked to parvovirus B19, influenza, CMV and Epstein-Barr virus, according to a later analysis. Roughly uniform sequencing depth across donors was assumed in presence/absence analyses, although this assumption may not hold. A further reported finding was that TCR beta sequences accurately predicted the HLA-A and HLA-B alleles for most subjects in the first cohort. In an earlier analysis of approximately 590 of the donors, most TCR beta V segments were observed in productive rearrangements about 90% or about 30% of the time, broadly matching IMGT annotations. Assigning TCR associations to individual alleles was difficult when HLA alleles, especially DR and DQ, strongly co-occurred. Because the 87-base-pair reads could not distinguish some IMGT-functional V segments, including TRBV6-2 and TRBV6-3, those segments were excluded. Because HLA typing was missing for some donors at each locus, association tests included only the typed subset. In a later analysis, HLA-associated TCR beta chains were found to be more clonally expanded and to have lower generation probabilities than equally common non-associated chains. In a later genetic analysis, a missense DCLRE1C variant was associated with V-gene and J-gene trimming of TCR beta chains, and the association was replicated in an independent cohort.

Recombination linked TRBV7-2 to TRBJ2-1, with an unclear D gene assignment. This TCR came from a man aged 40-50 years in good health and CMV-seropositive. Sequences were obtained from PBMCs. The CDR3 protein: CASSVYNEQFF. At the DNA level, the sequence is TGTGCCAGCAGCGTATACAATGAGCAGTTCTTC.